The sequence of this TCR beta chain was determined in a study of cytomegalovirus exposure and HLA in healthy donors. Study results and caveats: The investigators catalogued 150 to 200 TCR beta chains as cytomegalovirus-associated.

On this clone: Its antigen is unknown.

PCR involved 60 Vbeta and 13 Jbeta primers. Using immunoSEQ multiplex PCR, the repertoire was profiled, and TCRdb retains in-frame clones only, with some absent. The sample has 120,000 to 150,000 clones; roughly 73% are singletons. Trimming pared 8 bases from V and 0 bases from J, leaving 10 bases between. The germline gives CDR1 MNHEY, CDR2 SVGAGI. CDR3 size: 13 residues. The rearrangement joins TRBV6-5 to TRBJ2-5; possibly TRBD1 for D (6 bases). The receptor comes from a human donor in good health. Sequencing was done on a sample of PBMCs. CDR3 in DNA: TGTGCCAGCGGACGGACAGACCAAGAGACCCAGTACTTC. Its protein is CASGRTDQETQYF.